This passage covers 20 T cell receptor beta chains from one sample sequenced in a study of T cell responses to AZD1222 COVID-19 vaccine. Sequencing used immunoSEQ multiplex PCR; TCRdb keeps in-frame clones, though not all of them. Found here are around 88,000 clones, around 88% of them singletons; the top ten hold about a tenth. Sequencing used peripheral blood, obtained on day 0 of MenACWY control vaccination. The origin of the receptors is an adult in good health.

This chain links TRBV6-5 with TRBJ2-1; TRBD2 matches at 8 bases. The CDR3 loop spans 13 amino acids. Germline values: CDR1 MNHEY, CDR2 SVGAGI. V was clipped by 8 bases and J by 5 bases; unmatched bases: 5. The CDR3 nucleotides are TGTGCCAGCGGGCGGGGGGCGAACAATGAGCAGTTCTTC. Translating gives CASGRGANNEQFF.

The genes are TRBV3-1 (or the pseudogene TRBV3-2) and TRBJ1-3, with D perhaps matching TRBD1 (5 bases). This CDR3 has 17 residues. Germline loops: CDR1 LGHDT, CDR2 YNNKEL (reference sequence). Deletions cut 7 bases from V and 0 bases from J, with 19 bases between. CDR3 loop: CASTLRDGGLSGNTIYF. The CDR3 coding sequence is TGTGCCAGCACCCTCCGGGACGGAGGGCTCTCTGGAAACACCATATATTTT.

This rearrangement joins TRBV5-4 to TRBJ2-1, with TRBD2 matching over 7 bases. The CDR3 runs to 15 residues. Trimming took 7 bases from V and 0 from J; bases not matched to a gene: 7. The germline V gene encodes CDR1 SGHNT and CDR2 YYREEE (reference sequence). The CDR3 here is CASGLGGGSYNEQFF. CDR3 nucleotides: TGTGCCAGCGGGTTGGGCGGGGGCTCCTACAATGAGCAGTTCTTC.

The chain is built from TRBV7-8 and TRBJ1-1, with D possibly TRBD1 on 5 matching bases. Deletions cut 2 bases from V and 2 bases from J, with 12 bases between. This CDR3 is 15 amino acids long. The germline gives CDR1 SGHVS, CDR2 FQNEAQ. The CDR3 reads CASSLRSRDNTEAFF. In DNA, the CDR3 is TGTGCCAGCAGCTTACGTTCACGGGACAACACTGAAGCTTTCTTT.

This clone has a handful of counts. The genes are TRBV4-2 and TRBJ1-1; tentatively, D is TRBD1 (6 bases). Per the germline V gene, CDR1 is LGHNA and CDR2 is YNFKEQ. The V gene lost 4 bases and the J gene lost 6 bases, with 12 bases spanning the gap. CDR3 length: 13 amino acids. CDR3 protein: CASSPGGGPEAFF. In DNA, the CDR3 is TGTGCCAGCAGCCCCGGGGGGGGGCCTGAAGCTTTCTTT.

The V and J genes are TRBV10-2 and TRBJ1-1, with D perhaps TRBD1 (6 bases). The CDR3 sequence is 14 residues long. CDR1 is WSHSY, CDR2 SAAADI, per germline. The V end was cut by 4 bases, the J end by 4 bases, with 13 bases between. The CDR3 spells CASSGGQMGTEAFF. The CDR3 nucleotides are TGCGCCAGCAGTGGGGGGCAGATGGGCACTGAAGCTTTCTTT.

This chain connects TRBV12-5 to TRBJ1-3; D unclear. CDR1 is LGHNT and CDR2 is FRNRAP in the germline V gene. V lost 3 bases, J lost 0 bases, and 6 bases lay in between. The CDR3 sequence is 14 residues long. In DNA form, the CDR3 reads TGTGCTAGTGGTTTAGCAGTCTCTGGAAACACCATATATTTT. Protein sequence: CASGLAVSGNTIYF.

The genes are TRBV19 and TRBJ1-5; 12 bases match TRBD1. V was clipped by 2 bases and J by 2 bases; unmatched bases: 4. Per the germline V gene, CDR1 is LNHDA and CDR2 is SQIVND (reference sequence). The CDR3 totals 17 residues. The DNA of the CDR3 is TGTGCCAGTAGTATAATGGGACAGGGGGCACGCAATCAGCCCCAGCATTTT. Translating gives CASSIMGQGARNQPQHF.

This chain links TRBV5-1 with TRBJ1-2; no definite D call. Germline V gives CDR1 SGHRS, CDR2 YFSETQ. The CDR3 extends over 12 amino acids. V shed 1 base and J shed 8 bases, with 9 bases lying between them. The CDR3 region is CASSLSQVGYTF. CDR3 coding DNA: TGCGCCAGCAGCTTGAGCCAAGTGGGCTACACCTTC.

This chain uses TRBV9 with TRBJ1-4; possible D gene TRBD1, 5 bases. Germline-derived CDR1 and CDR2 are SGDLS and YYNGEE. The CDR3 has 15 residues. Between the trimmed V and J ends, which lost 0 bases and 5 bases, there was a span of 11 bases. The CDR3, as DNA: TGTGCCAGCAGCGTAGAGGCAGGGCGGAATGAAAAACTGTTTTTT. Translating gives CASSVEAGRNEKLFF.

The chain recombines TRBV30 with TRBJ2-7; 8 nucleotides match TRBD2. Germline-derived CDR1 and CDR2 are GTSNPN and SVGIG (reference sequence). The CDR3 is made up of 14 amino acids. V lost 0 bases and J lost 3; bases outside the gene matches: 4. DNA of the CDR3: TGTGCCTGGAGTGTACGGGGGGGCCGCTACGAGCAGTACTTC. Protein product: CAWSVRGGRYEQYF.

This clone was found once. The CDR3 region is CARSLVTGYGYTF. Written as DNA, the CDR3 is TGTGCCAGAAGCTTGGTTACAGGGTATGGCTACACCTTC. J is TRBJ1-2 and V is TRBV5-3, with a weak D call TRBD1 (6 bases). TRBV5-3 carries the ORF label, with uncertain function. V was shortened by 0 bases and J by 5 bases, with 8 bases between the two germline ends. This CDR3 contains 13 residues.

The chain has TRBV2 and TRBJ1-4; D may be TRBD1 (6 bases). Germline CDR1 SNHLY, CDR2 FYNNEI. The V gene lost 6 bases and the J gene lost 5 bases, with 13 bases spanning the gap. The CDR3 spans 14 residues. As DNA, the CDR3 is TGTGCCAGCAGCCAACAGGGAGGGAATGAAAAACTGTTTTTT. Protein: CASSQQGGNEKLFF. The entire variable domain, with the rest obtained from reference TRBV2 and TRBJ1-4, is as follows: EPEVTQTPSHQVTQMGQEVILRCVPISNHLYFYWYRQILGQKVEFLVSFYNNEISEKSEIFDDQFSVERPDGSNFTLKIRSTKLEDSAMYFCASSQQGGNEKLFFGSGTQLSVL.

This sequence joins TRBV7-8 and TRBJ2-3, with 7 bases aligning to TRBD2. Unmatched junction bases numbered 3, after V lost 5 bases and J lost 4 bases. Germline-derived CDR1 and CDR2 are SGHVS and FQNEAQ. CDR3 length equals 13 residues. The CDR3 DNA reads as TGTGCCAGCAGCCGCGGGGGACCAGATACGCAGTATTTT. Amino acids: CASSRGGPDTQYF.

Remarks on this clone: An end of the junction does not agree with germline; a read error may underlie this. The chain couples TRBV2 to TRBJ2-7; 11 bases fit TRBD1. Germline V CDR1 and CDR2: SNHLY, FYNNEI. This CDR3 contains 13 residues. The CDR3 sequence is CASSESPDRGRIF. The CDR3 DNA is TGTGCCAGCAGTGAATCCCCGGACAGGGGGCGAATATTC.

The chain links TRBV11-3 to TRBJ2-5; D unresolved. The germline V and J ends were trimmed by 1 base and 2 bases, with 5 bases remaining between them. This CDR3 contains 13 residues. The germline V gene has CDR1 SGHNT and CDR2 YENEEA. Here the CDR3 reads CASSLVGQETQYF. CDR3 in DNA: TGTGCCAGCAGCTTAGTAGGGCAAGAGACCCAGTACTTC.

This clone has more than one count but fewer than ten. The chain couples TRBV2 to TRBJ2-7, with 8 bases identical to TRBD1. Losses at the gene ends were 5 bases for V and 3 bases for J; bases not matched to a gene: 3. Germline assignment: CDR1 SNHLY and CDR2 FYNNEI. The CDR3 consists of 13 residues. CDR3 nucleotides: TGTGCCAGCAGTTCCACAGGGGGCTACGAGCAGTACTTC. This translates into CASSSTGGYEQYF.

The chain links TRBV19 to TRBJ1-6, with D unresolved. CDR3 size: 15 residues. Trimming pared 4 bases from V and 0 bases from J, leaving 7 bases between. Looked up from germline, CDR1 is LNHDA and CDR2 is SQIVND (reference sequence). Here the CDR3 reads CASSSRDSYNSPLHF. The CDR3 DNA follows: TGTGCCAGTAGTAGCCGGGACTCCTATAATTCACCCCTCCACTTT.

This clone appeared a few times. The chain recombines TRBV4-2 with TRBJ1-5, with D possibly TRBD1 on 6 matching bases. CDR1 and CDR2 from the germline V gene are LGHNA and YNFKEQ. This CDR3 region has 15 residues. The germline V and J ends were trimmed by 1 base and 4 bases, with 11 bases remaining between them. The CDR3 here is CASSQAYRDNQPQHF. The CDR3, as DNA: TGTGCCAGCAGCCAAGCCTACAGGGATAATCAGCCCCAGCATTTT.

The rearrangement uses TRBV5-1 and TRBJ2-5, with TRBD1 identical over 7 bases. The CDR3 contains 15 residues. Germline assignment: CDR1 SGHRS and CDR2 YFSETQ. J gave up 5 bases and V 4 bases, and 11 bases lay outside the gene matches. The CDR3, as DNA: TGCGCCAGCAGCACAGGGACAGATCTTCGCGAGACCCAGTACTTC. Residues: CASSTGTDLRETQYF.